Listed below are T cell receptor beta chains from one sample, sequenced in a study of CD8 T cells in ankylosing spondylitis. TCRdb independently ran MiXCR on the 5' RACE reads; one entry per CDR3 protein. The sample yields 100,000 to 150,000 distinct CDR3 sequences, roughly an eighth seen once. The sequenced material came from blood, either unsorted or a sorted T cell fraction (not recorded which). The receptors come from a female donor with ankylosing spondylitis or in good health (not recorded which). CDR3s leave out the opening cysteine and the closing phenylalanine or tryptophan. D genes are given only for firm matches. Some rows mark clone size as missing; the rest say once, few, many or name a class of expanded clone.

cdr3_aa: ASSPASSYNEQF
v_call: TRBV18
clone_size: many
j_call: TRBJ2-1
d_call: -

cdr3_aa: ASSKIVNTEAF
v_call: TRBV21-1
clone_size: many
j_call: TRBJ1-1
d_call: -

cdr3_aa: ASSLGGAADTQY
v_call: TRBV5-1
clone_size: many
j_call: TRBJ2-3
d_call: -

cdr3_aa: ASSLNSFAGGPNTGELF
v_call: TRBV7-3
clone_size: -
j_call: TRBJ2-2
d_call: TRBD2

cdr3_aa: SARDQGRSYEQY
v_call: TRBV20-1
clone_size: many
j_call: TRBJ2-7
d_call: -

cdr3_aa: ASSPLESEQF
v_call: TRBV18
clone_size: -
j_call: TRBJ2-1
d_call: -

cdr3_aa: ASSRQGSGELF
v_call: TRBV7-7
clone_size: many
j_call: TRBJ2-2
d_call: TRBD1

cdr3_aa: ASSLAEQAF
v_call: TRBV5-6
clone_size: many
j_call: TRBJ1-1
d_call: -

cdr3_aa: SVEAGGPREQY
v_call: TRBV29-1
clone_size: many
j_call: TRBJ2-7
d_call: -

cdr3_aa: ARGMGFGNEQF
v_call: TRBV12-2
clone_size: few
j_call: TRBJ2-1
d_call: -

cdr3_aa: ASSLLATAYEQY
v_call: TRBV7-9
clone_size: many
j_call: TRBJ2-7
d_call: -

cdr3_aa: AWSVGHGAMPQH
v_call: TRBV30
clone_size: many
j_call: TRBJ1-5
d_call: -

cdr3_aa: ASSPRTVSSYEQY
v_call: TRBV5-5
clone_size: -
j_call: TRBJ2-7
d_call: -

cdr3_aa: ASRRIGQGNYGYT
v_call: TRBV28
clone_size: few
j_call: TRBJ1-2
d_call: TRBD1

cdr3_aa: ASSFEALYYNEQF
v_call: TRBV11-2
clone_size: many
j_call: TRBJ2-1
d_call: -

cdr3_aa: ASSGAQNTEAF
v_call: TRBV7-9
clone_size: -
j_call: TRBJ1-1
d_call: -

cdr3_aa: ASSFLGPPRENEQF
v_call: TRBV12-3/TRBV12-4
clone_size: many
j_call: TRBJ2-1
d_call: -

cdr3_aa: ASSLAGPNQPQH
v_call: TRBV7-2
clone_size: many
j_call: TRBJ1-5
d_call: -

cdr3_aa: ASTRTGSGPQH
v_call: TRBV19
clone_size: many
j_call: TRBJ1-5
d_call: -

cdr3_aa: ASSYPQLIYEQY
v_call: TRBV28
clone_size: once
j_call: TRBJ2-7
d_call: -

cdr3_aa: ASNRITDTQY
v_call: TRBV7-6
clone_size: many
j_call: TRBJ2-3
d_call: -

cdr3_aa: ASSQGQVFYEQY
v_call: TRBV27
clone_size: many
j_call: TRBJ2-7
d_call: TRBD1

cdr3_aa: ASSASVNTEAF
v_call: TRBV7-9
clone_size: many
j_call: TRBJ1-1
d_call: -

cdr3_aa: AISESGTANYGYT
v_call: TRBV10-3
clone_size: many
j_call: TRBJ1-2
d_call: TRBD1

cdr3_aa: SVEVRPGGRLASTQY
v_call: TRBV29-1
clone_size: many
j_call: TRBJ2-5
d_call: TRBD2

cdr3_aa: ASSVRGEGYNEQF
v_call: TRBV9
clone_size: few
j_call: TRBJ2-1
d_call: TRBD2

cdr3_aa: ASSLDVGRGAEAF
v_call: TRBV7-9
clone_size: many
j_call: TRBJ1-1
d_call: -

cdr3_aa: ASSPRTSGWNPNTGELF
v_call: TRBV9
clone_size: many
j_call: TRBJ2-2
d_call: TRBD2

cdr3_aa: SARDLQGTGNTIY
v_call: TRBV20-1
clone_size: many
j_call: TRBJ1-3
d_call: -

cdr3_aa: ASSFQGPDQPQH
v_call: TRBV12-3/TRBV12-4
clone_size: many
j_call: TRBJ1-5
d_call: -

cdr3_aa: ASSFSTYNEQF
v_call: TRBV5-4
clone_size: many
j_call: TRBJ2-1
d_call: -

cdr3_aa: ASSTGPLKGAF
v_call: TRBV11-2
clone_size: many
j_call: TRBJ1-1
d_call: -

cdr3_aa: ASSPPGGSYT
v_call: TRBV18
clone_size: -
j_call: TRBJ1-2
d_call: TRBD1

cdr3_aa: ASSPDSGVGTGELF
v_call: TRBV12-3/TRBV12-4
clone_size: many
j_call: TRBJ2-2
d_call: -

cdr3_aa: ASSFEGGQETQY
v_call: TRBV7-9
clone_size: -
j_call: TRBJ2-5
d_call: -

cdr3_aa: ATSMGTGRNTEAF
v_call: TRBV15
clone_size: many
j_call: TRBJ1-1
d_call: TRBD1

cdr3_aa: ASSFGQTQETQY
v_call: TRBV5-1
clone_size: -
j_call: TRBJ2-5
d_call: -

cdr3_aa: ASSVGGSLAYNEQF
v_call: TRBV10-2
clone_size: many
j_call: TRBJ2-1
d_call: -